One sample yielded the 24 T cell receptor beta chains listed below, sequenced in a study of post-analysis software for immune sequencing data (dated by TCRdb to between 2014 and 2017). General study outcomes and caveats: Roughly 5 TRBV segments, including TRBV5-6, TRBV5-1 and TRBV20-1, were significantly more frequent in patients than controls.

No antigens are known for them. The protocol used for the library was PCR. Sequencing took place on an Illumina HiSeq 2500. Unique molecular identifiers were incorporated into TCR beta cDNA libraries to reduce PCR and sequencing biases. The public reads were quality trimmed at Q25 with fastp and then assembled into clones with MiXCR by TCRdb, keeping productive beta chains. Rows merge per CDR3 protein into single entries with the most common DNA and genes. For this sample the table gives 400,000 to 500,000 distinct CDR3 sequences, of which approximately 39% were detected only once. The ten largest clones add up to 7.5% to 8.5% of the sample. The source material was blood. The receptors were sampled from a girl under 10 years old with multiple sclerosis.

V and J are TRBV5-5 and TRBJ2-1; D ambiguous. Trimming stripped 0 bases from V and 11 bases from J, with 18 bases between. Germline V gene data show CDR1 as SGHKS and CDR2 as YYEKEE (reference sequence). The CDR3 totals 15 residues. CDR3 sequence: CASSLEAENIQQQFF. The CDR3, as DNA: TGTGCCAGCAGCTTGGAGGCAGAGAACATCCAACAGCAGTTCTTC.

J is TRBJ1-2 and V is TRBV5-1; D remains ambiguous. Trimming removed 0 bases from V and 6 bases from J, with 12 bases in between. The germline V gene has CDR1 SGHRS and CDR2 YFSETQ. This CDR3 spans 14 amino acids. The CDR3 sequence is CASSLDTSAHGYTF. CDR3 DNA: TGCGCCAGCAGCTTGGACACCTCTGCTCATGGCTACACCTTC.

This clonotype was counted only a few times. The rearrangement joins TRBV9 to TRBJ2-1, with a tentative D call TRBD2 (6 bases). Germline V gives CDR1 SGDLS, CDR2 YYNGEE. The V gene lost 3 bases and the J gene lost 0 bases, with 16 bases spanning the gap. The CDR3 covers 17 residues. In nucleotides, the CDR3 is TGTGCCAGCAGCGAGAGGAGGGAGTCAAGCTCCTACAATGAGCAGTTCTTC. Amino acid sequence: CASSERRESSSYNEQFF.

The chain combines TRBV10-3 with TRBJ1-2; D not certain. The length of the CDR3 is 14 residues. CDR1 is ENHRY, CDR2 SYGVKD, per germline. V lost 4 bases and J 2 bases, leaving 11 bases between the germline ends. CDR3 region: CAISGSGPNYGYTF. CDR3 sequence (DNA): TGTGCCATCAGTGGTTCGGGCCCCAACTATGGCTACACCTTC.

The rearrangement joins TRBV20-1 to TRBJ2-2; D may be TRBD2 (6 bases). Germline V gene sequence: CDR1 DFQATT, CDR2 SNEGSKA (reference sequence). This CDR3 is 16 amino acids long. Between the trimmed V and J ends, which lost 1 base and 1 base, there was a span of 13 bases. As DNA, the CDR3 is TGCAGTGCTAGAGCTCGGGGCGGGATGAACACCGGGGAGCTGTTTTTT. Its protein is CSARARGGMNTGELFF.

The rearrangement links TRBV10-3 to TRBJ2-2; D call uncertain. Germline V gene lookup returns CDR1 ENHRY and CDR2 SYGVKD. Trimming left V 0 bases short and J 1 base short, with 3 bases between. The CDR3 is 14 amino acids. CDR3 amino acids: CAISESKNTGELFF. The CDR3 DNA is TGTGCCATCAGTGAGTCGAAGAACACCGGGGAGCTGTTTTTT.

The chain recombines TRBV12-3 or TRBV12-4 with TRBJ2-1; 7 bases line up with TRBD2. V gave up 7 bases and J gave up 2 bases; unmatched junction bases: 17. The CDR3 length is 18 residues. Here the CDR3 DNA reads TGTGCCAGCACCCCAGGTTGGGAGGGGAGGGTAACCTACAATGAGCAGTTCTTC. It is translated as CASTPGWEGRVTYNEQFF.

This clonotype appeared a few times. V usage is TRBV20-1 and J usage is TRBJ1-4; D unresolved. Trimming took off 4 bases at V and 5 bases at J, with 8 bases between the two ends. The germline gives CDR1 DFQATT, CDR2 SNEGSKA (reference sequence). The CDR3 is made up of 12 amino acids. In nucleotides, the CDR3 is TGCAGTGCTATTCTGCAGAATGAAAAACTGTTTTTT. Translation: CSAILQNEKLFF.

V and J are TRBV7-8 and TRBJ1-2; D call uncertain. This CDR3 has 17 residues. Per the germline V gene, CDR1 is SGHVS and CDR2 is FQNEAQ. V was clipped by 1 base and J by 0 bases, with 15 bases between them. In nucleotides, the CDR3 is TGTGCCAGCAGCTTAGGCGTCGTCGTTCGAGCTAACTATGGCTACACCTTC. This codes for CASSLGVVVRANYGYTF.

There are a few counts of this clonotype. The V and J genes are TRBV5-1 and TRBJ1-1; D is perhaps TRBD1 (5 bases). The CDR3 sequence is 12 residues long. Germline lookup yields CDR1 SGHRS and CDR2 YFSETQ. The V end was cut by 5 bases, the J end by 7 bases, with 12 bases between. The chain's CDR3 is CASRYGGGEAFF. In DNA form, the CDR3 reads TGCGCCAGCAGGTATGGGGGGGGTGAAGCTTTCTTT.

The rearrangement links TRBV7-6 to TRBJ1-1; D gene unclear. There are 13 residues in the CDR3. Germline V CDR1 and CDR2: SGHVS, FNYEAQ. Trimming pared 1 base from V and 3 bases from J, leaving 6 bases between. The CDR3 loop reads CASSLGEDTEAFF. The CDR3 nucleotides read TGTGCCAGCAGCTTAGGGGAGGACACTGAAGCTTTCTTT.

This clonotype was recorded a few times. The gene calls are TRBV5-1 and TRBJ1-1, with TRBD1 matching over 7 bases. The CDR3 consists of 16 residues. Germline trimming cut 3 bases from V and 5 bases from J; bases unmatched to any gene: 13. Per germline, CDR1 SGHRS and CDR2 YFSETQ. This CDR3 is CASSSTRQGAGTEAFF. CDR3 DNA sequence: TGCGCCAGCAGCTCAACCAGACAGGGAGCAGGGACTGAAGCTTTCTTT.

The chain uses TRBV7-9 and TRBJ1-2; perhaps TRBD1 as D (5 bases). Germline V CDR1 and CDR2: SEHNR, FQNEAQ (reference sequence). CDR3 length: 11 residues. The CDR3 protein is CVTWGSYGYTF. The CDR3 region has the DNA TGTGTCACATGGGGCTCCTATGGCTACACCTTC.

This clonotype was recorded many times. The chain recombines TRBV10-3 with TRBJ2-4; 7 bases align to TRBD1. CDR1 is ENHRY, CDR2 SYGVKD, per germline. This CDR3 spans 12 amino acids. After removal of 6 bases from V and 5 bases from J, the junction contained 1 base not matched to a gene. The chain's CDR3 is CAISDRENIQYF. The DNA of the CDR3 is TGTGCCATCAGCGACAGGGAAAACATTCAGTACTTC.

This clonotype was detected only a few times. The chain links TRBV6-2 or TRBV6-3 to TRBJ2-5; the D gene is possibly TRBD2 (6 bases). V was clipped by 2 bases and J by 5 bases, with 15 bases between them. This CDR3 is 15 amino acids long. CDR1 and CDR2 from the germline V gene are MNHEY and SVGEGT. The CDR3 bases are TGTGCCAGCAGTTACGGAGGGAATCCCGGCGAGACCCAGTACTTC. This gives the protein CASSYGGNPGETQYF.

CDR3 nucleotide sequence: TGCAGCGTTGAAGATCGAATTTACACTGAAGCTTTCTTT. Protein sequence: CSVEDRIYTEAFF. V is TRBV29-1 and J is TRBJ1-1; D is ambiguous. Trimming shortened V by 0 bases and J by 3 bases, and 8 bases separated the two germline ends. The germline gives CDR1 SQVTM, CDR2 ANQGSEA. The CDR3 loop spans 13 amino acids.

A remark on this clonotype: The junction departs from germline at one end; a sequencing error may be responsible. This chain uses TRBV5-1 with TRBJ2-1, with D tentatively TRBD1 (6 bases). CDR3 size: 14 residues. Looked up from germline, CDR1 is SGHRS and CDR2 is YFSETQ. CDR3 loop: CAGSWWLGAGEQFF. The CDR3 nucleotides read TGCGCCGGCAGCTGGTGGTTGGGGGCCGGTGAGCAGTTCTTC.

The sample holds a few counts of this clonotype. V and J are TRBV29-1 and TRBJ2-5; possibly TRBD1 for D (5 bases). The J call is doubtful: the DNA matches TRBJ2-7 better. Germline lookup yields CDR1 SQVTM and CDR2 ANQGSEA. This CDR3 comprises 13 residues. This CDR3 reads CSVEDPQGYEQYF. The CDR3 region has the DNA TGCAGCGTTGAAGATCCCCAGGGTTACGAGCAGTACTTC.

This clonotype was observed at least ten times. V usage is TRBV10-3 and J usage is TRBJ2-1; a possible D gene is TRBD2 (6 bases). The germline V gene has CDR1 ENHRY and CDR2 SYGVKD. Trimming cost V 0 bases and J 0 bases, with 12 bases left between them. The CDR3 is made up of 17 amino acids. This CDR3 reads CAISESVGGSSYNEQFF. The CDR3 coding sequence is TGTGCCATCAGTGAGTCAGTTGGGGGGAGCTCCTACAATGAGCAGTTCTTC.

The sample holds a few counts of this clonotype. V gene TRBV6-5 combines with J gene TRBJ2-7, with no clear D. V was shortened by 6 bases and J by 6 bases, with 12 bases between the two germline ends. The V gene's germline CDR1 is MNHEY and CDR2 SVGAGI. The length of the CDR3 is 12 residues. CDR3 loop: CASRKNSLEQYF. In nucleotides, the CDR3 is TGTGCCAGCAGGAAGAATAGTCTCGAGCAGTACTTC.

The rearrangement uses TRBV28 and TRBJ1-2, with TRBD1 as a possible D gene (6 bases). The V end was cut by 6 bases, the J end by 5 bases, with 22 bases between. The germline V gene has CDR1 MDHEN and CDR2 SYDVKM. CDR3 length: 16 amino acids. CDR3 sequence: CASRSGQSPSGYGYTF. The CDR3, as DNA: TGTGCCAGCAGGTCCGGACAGTCCCCCTCGGGTTATGGCTACACCTTC.

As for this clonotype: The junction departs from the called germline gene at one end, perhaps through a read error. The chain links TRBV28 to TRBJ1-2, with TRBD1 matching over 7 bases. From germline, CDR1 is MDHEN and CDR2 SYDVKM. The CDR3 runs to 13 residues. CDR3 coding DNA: TGTGCCAGCCACAGGGGAGGAAACTATGGCTACGCCTTC. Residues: CASHRGGNYGYAF.

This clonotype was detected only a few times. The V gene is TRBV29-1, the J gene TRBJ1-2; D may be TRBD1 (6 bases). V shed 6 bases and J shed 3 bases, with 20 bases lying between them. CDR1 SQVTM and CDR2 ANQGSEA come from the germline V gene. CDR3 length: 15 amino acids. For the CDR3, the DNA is TGCAGCGTCGAGGCCTTGGACAGATCGGACTATGGCTACACCTTC. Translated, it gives CSVEALDRSDYGYTF.

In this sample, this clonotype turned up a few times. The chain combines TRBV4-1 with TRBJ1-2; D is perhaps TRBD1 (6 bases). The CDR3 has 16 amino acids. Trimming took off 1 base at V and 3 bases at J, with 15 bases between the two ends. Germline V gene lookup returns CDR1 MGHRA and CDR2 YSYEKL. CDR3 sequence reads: CASSQAKTGSDYGYTF. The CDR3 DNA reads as TGCGCCAGCAGCCAAGCTAAGACAGGTTCGGACTATGGCTACACCTTC.